The T cell receptor beta chain described here comes from a study of blood T cell repertoires in COVID-19 (TCRdb year 2020). About the investigation overall: Collaborator samples came from the United States, Italy and Spain and covered acute and convalescent phases of COVID-19. The material from the prospective study consisted of cDNA or gDNA derived from T cells, B-cell-depleted T cells, or PBMCs. Subjects who had been exposed to COVID-19, were actively infected with it, or had recovered from it provided the deeply sampled blood TCRbeta repertoires that made up the dataset. A freely available public database, intended as a resource for researchers studying the immune response to SARS-CoV-2, is where the repertoires were released. The samples were drawn from two sources: the first 160 participants of the ongoing ImmuneRACE study, and 1,000 to 1,500 subjects contributed by 6 global collaborators. The sample metadata nearly always contained a de-identified subject ID, COVID-19 status, age in years and sex. HLA class I and class II types, where available, came from metadata supplied by the sample provider rather than from assay-based typing.

Overall study results and their limits: The quantity of clinical and demographic metadata differed by source and by participant and was supplied without curation.

V is reduced by 8 bases and J by 3 bases, leaving a spacing of 13 bases between them. The CDR1 and CDR2 encoded by the germline V gene are MNHEY and SVGAGI. From the cysteine up to the phenylalanine, the CDR3 has a length of 13 residues. Kept here is only the CDR3 DNA, which spans 39 bases and is read in frame from base 1. As to this clone: It has no known antigen specificity. There are no base qualities to consult, and no much larger clone falls within one base. Other DNA variants within this sample encode the same CDR3.

Participants in the prospective study were enrolled through a virtual design, were aged about 18 to 100 years, and lived in about 25 United States geographic areas. To assign participants to cohorts, the prospective study relied on clinical history that participants themselves reported in a screening survey and a study questionnaire. Recovered participants in ImmuneRACE Cohort 3 were defined by two consecutive negative NP/OP PCR tests, clearance by a healthcare professional, or resolution of symptoms. In the prospective study, mobile phlebotomists collected whole blood, serum and a nasopharyngeal or oropharyngeal swab from each participant. Participants in the prospective study had the option to provide additional blood draws and questionnaires over a roughly 2-month period. Before DNA extraction, prospective study blood samples were shipped either frozen or at room temperature. TCRbeta CDR3 regions were amplified from genomic DNA by means of the immunoSEQ Assay, a bias-controlled multiplex PCR. The original methods were these. Within the assay, amplification of reference gene primers was used to estimate how many nucleated cells each sample contained. Sequence reads were collapsed and filtered to measure the absolute abundance of every unique TCRbeta CDR3 rearrangement. For each sample, productive Simpson clonality was calculated by taking the square root of Simpson's diversity index across productive rearrangements. As stored in TCRdb, this immuneACCESS dataset retains in-frame rearrangements with V and J assigned. A fraction of the clones does not appear; measured against another copy, unresolved V genes explain less than half of the discrepancy, and the remainder lacks a known reason. V, J and clone size reflect that table, while D and trimming were determined from the DNA. The sample yields roughly 200,000 clones; roughly 90% were counted once. 2.5% to 3% of the sample is taken by the ten largest.

The chain joins TRBV6-5 to TRBJ2-5, with TRBD1 perhaps the D gene, on 6 matching bases. The sequenced sample was PBMCs or T cells enriched from blood (not recorded which). This TCR derives from a woman aged 30 to 39 who had recovered from COVID-19. The nucleotide sequence reads as follows: TGTGCCAGCGTCAGGGGTTCCGAAGAGACCCAGTACTTC. It specifies CASVRGSEETQYF.